The 14 T cell receptor beta chains given below trace back to one sample, sequenced in a study of T cell responses to AZD1222 COVID-19 vaccine. TCRdb's table, derived via immunoSEQ multiplex PCR, lists solely in-frame clones and lacks some. The data hold about 170,000 clones, with 87% observed a single time. This specimen consisted of peripheral blood, obtained on day 0 of AZD1222 vaccination. Source of these receptors: an adult in good health.

CDR3 residues: CASSIGQRNEKLFF. For the CDR3, the DNA is TGTGCCAGTAGTATTGGACAGAGGAATGAAAAACTGTTTTTT. The chain combines TRBV19 with TRBJ1-4, with a possible D match to TRBD1 (6 bases). The CDR3 contains 14 residues. The ends were cut back, 3 bases at V and 5 bases at J, with 10 bases in the middle. Germline values: CDR1 LNHDA, CDR2 SQIVND (reference sequence).

The chain carries TRBV28 and TRBJ1-5; D not resolved. Trimming pared 4 bases from V and 0 bases from J, leaving 19 bases between. The CDR3 covers 18 residues. Germline V CDR1 and CDR2: MDHEN, SYDVKM. In DNA, the CDR3 is TGTGCCAGCAGTTCGAAAACCCGGGCTCCTCATAGCAATCAGCCCCAGCATTTT. Amino acids: CASSSKTRAPHSNQPQHF.

The chain joins TRBV5-1 to TRBJ2-3, with 9 bases identical to TRBD2. The V gene end was trimmed by 5 bases and the J gene end by 3 bases; junction bases not matched to a gene: 10. Germline-derived CDR1 and CDR2 are SGHRS and YFSETQ. The CDR3 is 16 amino acids. In DNA form, the CDR3 reads TGCGCCAGCAGAACAGGGTTAGCGGGAGAGACAGATACGCAGTATTTT. Amino acids: CASRTGLAGETDTQYF.

Remarks on this clone: Other nucleotide sequences from this sample produce the same CDR3. This sequence joins TRBV2 and TRBJ2-7; D possibly uses TRBD1 or TRBD2 (5 bases each). Germline CDR1 SNHLY, CDR2 FYNNEI. Trimming took off 8 bases at V and 4 bases at J, with 9 bases between the two ends. CDR3 length: 11 amino acids. The CDR3 sequence: CASGDEYEQYF. In nucleotides, the CDR3 is TGTGCCAGCGGGGACGAATACGAGCAGTACTTC.

The V and J genes are TRBV28 and TRBJ2-3; D assignment may be TRBD1 or TRBD2 (6 bases each). The V end lost 6 bases, the J end lost 3 bases, and 19 bases lay between the germline ends. CDR1 is MDHEN and CDR2 is SYDVKM in the germline V gene. This CDR3 region has 16 residues. The CDR3 coding sequence is TGTGCCAGCAGCGAATTAGGGGGGAGAATGACAGATACGCAGTATTTT. Amino acid sequence: CASSELGGRMTDTQYF.

The chain employs TRBV27 and TRBJ2-7; D tentatively reads TRBD1 or TRBD2 (7 bases each). This CDR3 contains 15 residues. V gave up 9 bases and J gave up 0 bases, with 18 bases separating them. Germline assignment: CDR1 MNHEY and CDR2 SMNVEV (reference sequence). The CDR3 sequence: CASHSGGGGSYEQYF. The CDR3 DNA reads TGTGCCAGTCATTCAGGGGGGGGAGGCTCCTACGAGCAGTACTTC.

The chain uses TRBV9 and TRBJ2-1; D perhaps matches TRBD2 (5 bases). CDR1 is SGDLS and CDR2 is YYNGEE in the germline V gene. The CDR3 loop spans 15 amino acids. The V end lost 0 bases, the J end lost 10 bases, and 17 bases lay between the germline ends. The CDR3 loop is CASSVEFGISGEQFF. CDR3 nucleotide sequence: TGTGCCAGCAGCGTAGAGTTCGGGATATCGGGGGAGCAGTTCTTC.

The chain uses TRBV30 and TRBJ1-6; D call uncertain. V was pared by 2 bases and J by 9 bases, with 8 bases between. The CDR3 has 12 residues. Germline CDR1 reads GTSNPN; CDR2 reads SVGIG (reference sequence). The CDR3 bases are TGTGCCTGGAGTTTCACAGCTTCACCCCTCCACTTT. It specifies CAWSFTASPLHF.

The J gene is TRBJ1-1, the V gene TRBV5-4; D might be TRBD1 (5 bases). The CDR3 has 13 amino acids. CDR1 is SGHNT and CDR2 is YYREEE in the germline V gene (reference sequence). V shed 4 bases and J shed 0 bases, with 7 bases lying between them. The CDR3 is CASSRQMNTEAFF. CDR3 coding DNA: TGTGCCAGCAGCCGACAGATGAACACTGAAGCTTTCTTT.

The chain recombines TRBV2 with TRBJ2-1; 13 nucleotides match TRBD2. V lost 6 bases, J lost 3 bases, and 11 bases stayed unmatched. The CDR3 spans 18 residues. The germline CDR1 and CDR2 sequences are SNHLY and FYNNEI. This chain's CDR3 is CASSWTSGGGLLYNEQFF. The CDR3 coding sequence is TGTGCCAGCAGCTGGACTAGCGGGGGAGGCCTCCTCTACAATGAGCAGTTCTTC. The whole variable domain, remainder taken from reference TRBV2 and TRBJ2-1, is EPEVTQTPSHQVTQMGQEVILRCVPISNHLYFYWYRQILGQKVEFLVSFYNNEISEKSEIFDDQFSVERPDGSNFTLKIRSTKLEDSAMYFCASSWTSGGGLLYNEQFFGPGTRLTVL.

The rearrangement uses TRBV6-1 and TRBJ1-6; no reliable D call. The germline V gene encodes CDR1 MNHNS and CDR2 SASEGT. The CDR3 runs to 15 residues. V gave up 3 bases and J gave up 0 bases, with 6 bases separating them. The CDR3 sequence is CASSDSSSYNSPLHF. The DNA of the CDR3 is TGTGCCAGCAGTGACAGCAGCTCCTATAATTCACCCCTCCACTTT.

The rearrangement uses TRBV9 and TRBJ1-6, with D hard to call. Germline V CDR1 and CDR2: SGDLS, YYNGEE. This CDR3 comprises 13 residues. Trimming stripped 2 bases from V and 10 bases from J, with 10 bases between. The chain's CDR3 is CASSVKTGSPLHF. The CDR3, as DNA: TGTGCCAGCAGCGTCAAAACGGGATCACCCCTCCACTTT.

CDR3 region: CASSLGFETQYF. In DNA, the CDR3 is TGTGCCAGCAGCTTAGGTTTCGAGACCCAGTACTTC. The chain carries TRBV7-8 and TRBJ2-5, with unresolved D. V lost 1 base, J lost 5 bases, and 5 bases lay in between. Germline CDR1 is SGHVS and CDR2 is FQNEAQ. There are 12 residues in the CDR3.

This clone was found a few times. The CDR3 sequence: CASSLQKNTEAFF. DNA of the CDR3: TGTGCCAGCAGCTTACAGAAAAACACTGAAGCTTTCTTT. This chain links TRBV7-6 with TRBJ1-1; D is unresolved. With 2 bases removed from V and 2 bases from J, the gap between germline ends came to 6 bases. This CDR3 has 13 amino acids. Germline CDR1 SGHVS, CDR2 FNYEAQ.